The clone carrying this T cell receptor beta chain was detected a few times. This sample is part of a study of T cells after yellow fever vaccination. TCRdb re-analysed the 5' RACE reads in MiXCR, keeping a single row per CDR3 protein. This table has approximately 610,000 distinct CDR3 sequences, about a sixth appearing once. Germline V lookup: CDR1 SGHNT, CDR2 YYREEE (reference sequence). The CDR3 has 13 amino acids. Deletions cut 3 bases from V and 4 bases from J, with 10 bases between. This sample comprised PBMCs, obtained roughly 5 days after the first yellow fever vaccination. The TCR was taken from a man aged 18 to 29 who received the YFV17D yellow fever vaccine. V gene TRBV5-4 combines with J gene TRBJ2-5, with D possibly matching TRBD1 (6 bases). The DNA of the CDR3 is TGTGCCAGCAGCTCCAGGGGTTCAGAGACCCAGTACTTC. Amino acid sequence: CASSSRGSETQYF. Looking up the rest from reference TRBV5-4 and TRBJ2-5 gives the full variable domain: ETGVTQSPTHLIKTRGQQVTLRCSSQSGHNTVSWYQQALGQGPQFIFQYYREEENGRGNFPPRFSGLQFPNYSSELNVNALELDDSALYLCASSSRGSETQYFGPGTRLLVL.